This entry lists 10 T cell receptor beta chains sequenced from one sample in a study of response to subunit inactivated influenza vaccine. TCRdb re-called the RT-PCR reads with MiXCR, one entry per CDR3 protein. The table lists around 490,000 distinct CDR3 sequences, approximately 7.1% of them singletons. Source: PBMCs from blood, taken around 25 months after vaccination. These receptors all stem from a man aged 45-69 years who received an inactivated influenza vaccine.

This chain uses TRBV27 with TRBJ1-4; 7 nucleotides line up with TRBD1. The germline V gene encodes CDR1 MNHEY and CDR2 SMNVEV (reference sequence). This CDR3 is 16 amino acids long. V lost 3 bases to trimming and J lost 3 bases; unmatched junction nucleotides: 7. CDR3 region: CASSLGRGQSNEKLFF. DNA for the CDR3: TGTGCCAGCAGTTTGGGGAGGGGGCAGTCTAATGAAAAACTGTTTTTT.

The chain has TRBV7-2 and TRBJ2-7; D call uncertain. This CDR3 spans 16 amino acids. Germline V CDR1 and CDR2: SGHTA, FQGNSA. Trimming removed 0 bases from V and 2 bases from J, with 14 bases in between. In nucleotides, the CDR3 is TGTGCCAGCAGCTTAGCTCGTGGTGGACGGGCCTACGAGCAGTACTTC. Its protein product is CASSLARGGRAYEQYF.

This clonotype turned up a few times. This chain links TRBV24-1 with TRBJ2-1; 13 positions agree with TRBD2. V shed 5 bases and J 9 bases; nucleotides not matched to a gene: 6. Germline CDR1 reads KGHDR; CDR2 reads SFDVKD. The CDR3 spans 15 residues. The CDR3 coding sequence is TGTGCCACCAGTGCGGGGACTAGCGGGATCGGTGAGCAGTTCTTC. The encoded protein is CATSAGTSGIGEQFF.

There are a few counts of this clonotype. The V gene is TRBV7-2, the J gene TRBJ2-1, with TRBD1 identical over 7 bases. CDR1 is SGHTA, CDR2 FQGNSA, per germline. The V gene end was trimmed by 5 bases and the J gene end by 5 bases; junction bases not matched to a gene: 9. This CDR3 is 15 amino acids long. In DNA, the CDR3 is TGTGCCAGCAGCATTGGACAGGTCATCCACAATGAGCAGTTCTTC. The encoded protein is CASSIGQVIHNEQFF.

This clonotype was detected a few times. This sequence joins TRBV11-2 and TRBJ2-4; 7 bases map to TRBD2. This CDR3 spans 18 amino acids. V trimming: 1 base; J trimming: 0 bases; junction bases outside the gene matches: 9. Germline V gene data show CDR1 as SGHAT and CDR2 as FQNNGV. CDR3 region: CASSLGALGGLAKNIQYF. DNA of the CDR3: TGTGCCAGCAGCTTAGGGGCGCTCGGGGGGTTAGCCAAAAACATTCAGTACTTC.

In DNA, the CDR3 is TGTGCCAGCAGTTTCCGGGGCAAATGGGATGAGCAGTTCTTC. Its protein product is CASSFRGKWDEQFF. This chain uses TRBV27 with TRBJ2-1; perhaps D is TRBD1 or TRBD2 (5 bases each). With 3 bases removed from V and 8 bases from J, the gap between germline ends came to 14 bases. Germline CDR1 and CDR2: MNHEY and SMNVEV (reference sequence). The CDR3 is made up of 14 amino acids.

The table lists this clonotype with a few counts. This CDR3 is CASRLDRGPNNSPLHF. DNA for the CDR3: TGCGCCAGCAGGCTGGACAGGGGGCCAAATAATTCACCCCTCCACTTT. The chain joins TRBV5-1 to TRBJ1-6; 11 bases line up with TRBD1. With V trimmed by 5 bases and J by 5 bases, 6 bases remained unmatched. This CDR3 spans 16 amino acids. Germline assignment: CDR1 SGHRS and CDR2 YFSETQ.

This clonotype was observed a handful of times. This chain uses TRBV29-1 with TRBJ2-7; D perhaps matches TRBD1 (6 bases). The length of the CDR3 is 12 residues. V lost 6 bases to trimming and J lost 5 bases, with 14 bases between them. Germline CDR1 and CDR2: SQVTM and ANQGSEA. CDR3 sequence (DNA): TGCAGCGTCCAGGGGCTGGTCGACGAGCAGTACTTC. Residues: CSVQGLVDEQYF.

The rearrangement links TRBV27 to TRBJ2-7, with 8 nucleotides matching TRBD2. V lost 1 base and J lost 6; bases outside the gene matches: 8. The CDR3 is made up of 15 amino acids. In germline, CDR1 is MNHEY, CDR2 SMNVEV (reference sequence). This chain's CDR3 is CASSLFPGGAREQYF. Written as DNA, the CDR3 is TGTGCCAGCAGTTTATTTCCGGGAGGGGCACGCGAGCAGTACTTC.

A word on this clonotype: Compared with germline, one end of the junction differs, possibly owing to a read error. The genes are TRBV24-1 and TRBJ2-1; TRBD2 matches at 16 bases. The CDR3 consists of 20 residues. Germline V lookup: CDR1 KGHDR, CDR2 SFDVKD. CDR3 in amino acids: CATSDPPGLAGGPAYNAQFF. The CDR3 DNA reads TGTGCCACCAGTGATCCCCCGGGACTAGCGGGAGGGCCGGCTTACAATGCGCAGTTCTTC.